This T cell receptor (beta chain) emerged from a study of tissue T cells after allogeneic stem cell transplantation. Study-level findings and limits: Shared clones across patients were few; motif clustering revealed tissue-specific shared signatures.

As concerns this clone: The antigen is not known. Gene names are the mouse ones. The observed sequence ends 1 residue before the CDR3 terminus, with the missing tail filled in from the germline J gene.

Time point denoted: mouse harvest day 14 after allogeneic transplant. Each mouse received 10^7 T-cell-depleted marrow cells plus 10^6 splenic CD5+ T cells by tail vein. The data were produced by immunoSEQ multiplex PCR, yet TCRdb's version contains in-frame clones alone and is incomplete. The sample contains roughly 1,700 clones, over 40% of which appear only once. Losses at the gene ends were 3 bases for V and 5 bases for J; bases not matched to a gene: 4. Germline V CDR1 and CDR2: SNHLY, FYNGKV (reference sequence). The CDR3 has 15 amino acids. The sequencing sample was made of gut tissue. This TCR was recovered from a female BALB/c mouse given C57BL/6 T cells with graft-versus-host disease after an allogeneic hematopoietic cell transplant. V gene TRBV3 combines with J gene TRBJ2-1; TRBD2 agrees at 10 bases. Incomplete CDR3 DNA: TGTGCCAGCAGCTTTCTGGGGGGGCGCGATGCTGAGCAGTTC. Translation: CASSFLGGRDAEQF. The whole CDR3 region reads CASSFLGGRDAEQFF.